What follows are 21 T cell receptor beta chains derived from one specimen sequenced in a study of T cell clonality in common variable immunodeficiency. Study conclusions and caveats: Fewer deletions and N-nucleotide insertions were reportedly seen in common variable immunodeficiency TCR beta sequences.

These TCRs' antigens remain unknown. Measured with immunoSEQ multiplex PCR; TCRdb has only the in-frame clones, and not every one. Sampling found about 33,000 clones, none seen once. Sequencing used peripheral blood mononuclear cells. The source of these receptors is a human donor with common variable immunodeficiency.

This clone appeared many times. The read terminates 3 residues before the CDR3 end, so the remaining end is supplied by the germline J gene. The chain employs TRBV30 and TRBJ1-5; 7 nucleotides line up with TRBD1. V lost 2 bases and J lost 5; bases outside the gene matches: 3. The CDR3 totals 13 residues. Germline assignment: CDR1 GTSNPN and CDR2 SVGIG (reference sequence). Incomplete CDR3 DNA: TGTGCCTGGAGTTGGCAGGGGGATCAGCCC. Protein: CAWSWQGDQP. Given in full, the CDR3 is CAWSWQGDQPQHF.

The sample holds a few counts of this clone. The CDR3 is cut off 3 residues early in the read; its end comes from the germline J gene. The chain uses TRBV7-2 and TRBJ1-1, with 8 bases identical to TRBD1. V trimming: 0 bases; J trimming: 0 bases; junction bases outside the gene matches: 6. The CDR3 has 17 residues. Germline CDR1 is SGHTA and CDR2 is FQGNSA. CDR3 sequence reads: CASSLAAGTGVNTEAFF. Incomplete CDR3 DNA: TGTGCCAGCAGCTTAGCGGCAGGGACAGGAGTGAACACTGAA.

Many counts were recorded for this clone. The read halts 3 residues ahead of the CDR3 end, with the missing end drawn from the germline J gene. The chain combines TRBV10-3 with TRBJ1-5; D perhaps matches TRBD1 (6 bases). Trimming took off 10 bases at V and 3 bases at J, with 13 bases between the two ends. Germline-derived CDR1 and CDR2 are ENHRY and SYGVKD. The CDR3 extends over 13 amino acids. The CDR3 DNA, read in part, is TGTGCCACACGACAGGACCTCAATCAGCCC. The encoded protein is CATRQDLNQP. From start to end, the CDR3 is CATRQDLNQPQHF.

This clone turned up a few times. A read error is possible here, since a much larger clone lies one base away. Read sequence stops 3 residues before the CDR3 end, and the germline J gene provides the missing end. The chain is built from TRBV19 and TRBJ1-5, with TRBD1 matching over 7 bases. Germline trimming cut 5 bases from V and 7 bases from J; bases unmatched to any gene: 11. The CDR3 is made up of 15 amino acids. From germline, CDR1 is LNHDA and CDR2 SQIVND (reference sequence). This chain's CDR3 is CASSVTGQGEQPQHF. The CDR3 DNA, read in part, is TGTGCCAGTAGTGTGACAGGGCAGGGTGAGCAGCCC.

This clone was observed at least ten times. The CDR3 sequence: CASSLTSGYNEQFF. The part of the CDR3 DNA that was read is TGTGCCAGCAGCTTGACTAGCGGATACAATGAG. The chain uses TRBV7-3 and TRBJ2-1; 9 nucleotides agree with TRBD2. The CDR3 goes on 3 residues after the read ends, and that part is filled in from the germline J gene. There are 14 residues in the CDR3. J lost 4 bases, V lost 3 bases, and 1 base had no gene match. Germline V gene data show CDR1 as SGHTA and CDR2 as FQGTGA. Together with reference TRBV7-3 and TRBJ2-1, the CDR3 gives the full variable domain: GAGVSQTPSNKVTEKGKYVELRCDPISGHTALYWYRQSLGQGPEFLIYFQGTGAADDSGLPNDRFFAVRPEGSVSTLKIQRTERGDSAVYLCASSLTSGYNEQFFGPGTRLTVL.

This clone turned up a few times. The CDR3 protein is CASSPGSYEQYF. Partial CDR3 DNA: TGTGCCAGCAGTCCGGGCTCCTACGAG. The chain uses TRBV2 and TRBJ2-7; no clear D gene. The CDR3 end falls 3 residues outside the read, so it is completed with the germline J gene. The CDR3 totals 12 residues. V was cut by 5 bases and J by 0 bases, with 5 bases left in between. Germline V gene lookup returns CDR1 SNHLY and CDR2 FYNNEI.

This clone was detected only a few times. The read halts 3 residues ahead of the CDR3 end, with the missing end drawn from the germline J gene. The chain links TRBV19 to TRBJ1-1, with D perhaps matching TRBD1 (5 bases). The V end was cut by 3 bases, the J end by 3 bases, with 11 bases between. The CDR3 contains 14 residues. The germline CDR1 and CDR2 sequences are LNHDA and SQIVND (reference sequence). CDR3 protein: CASSISWGDTEAFF. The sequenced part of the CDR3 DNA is TGTGCCAGTAGTATTTCTTGGGGGGACACTGAA.

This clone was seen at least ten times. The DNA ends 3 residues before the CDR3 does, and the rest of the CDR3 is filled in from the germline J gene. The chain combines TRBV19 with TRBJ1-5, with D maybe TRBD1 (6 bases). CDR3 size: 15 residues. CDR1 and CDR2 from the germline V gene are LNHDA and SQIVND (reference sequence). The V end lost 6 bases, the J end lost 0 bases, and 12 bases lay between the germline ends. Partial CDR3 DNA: TGTGCCAGTAGCCGGACAGTCTATAGCAATCAGCCC. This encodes CASSRTVYSNQP. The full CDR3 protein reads CASSRTVYSNQPQHF. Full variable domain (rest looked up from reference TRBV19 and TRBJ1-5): DGGITQSPKYLFRKEGQNVTLSCEQNLNHDAMYWYRQDPGQGLRLIYYSQIVNDFQKGDIAEGYSVSREKKESFPLTVTSAQKNPTAFYLCASSRTVYSNQPQHFGDGTRLSIL.

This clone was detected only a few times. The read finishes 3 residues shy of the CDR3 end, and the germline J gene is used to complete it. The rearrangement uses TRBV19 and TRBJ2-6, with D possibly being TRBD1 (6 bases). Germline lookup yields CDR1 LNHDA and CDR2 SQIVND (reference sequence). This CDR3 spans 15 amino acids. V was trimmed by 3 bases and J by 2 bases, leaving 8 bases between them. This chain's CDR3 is CASSMGAAGANVLTF. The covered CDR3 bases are TGTGCCAGTAGTATGGGGGCGGCTGGGGCCAACGTC.

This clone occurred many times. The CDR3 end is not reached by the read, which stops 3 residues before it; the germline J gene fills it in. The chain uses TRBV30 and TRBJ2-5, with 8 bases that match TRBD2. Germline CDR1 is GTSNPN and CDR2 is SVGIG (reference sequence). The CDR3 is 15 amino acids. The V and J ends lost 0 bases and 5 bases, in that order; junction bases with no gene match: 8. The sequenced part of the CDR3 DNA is TGTGCCTGGAGTGTAGGGAGCGGGGGATGGGAGACC. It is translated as CAWSVGSGGWET. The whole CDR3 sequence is CAWSVGSGGWETQYF.

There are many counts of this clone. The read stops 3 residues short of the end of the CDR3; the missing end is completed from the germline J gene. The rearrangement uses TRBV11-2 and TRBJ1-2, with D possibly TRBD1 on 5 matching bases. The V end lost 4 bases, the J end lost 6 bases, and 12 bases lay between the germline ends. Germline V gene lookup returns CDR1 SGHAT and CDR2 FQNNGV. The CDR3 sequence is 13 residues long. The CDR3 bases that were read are TGTGCCAGCAGCTCCCGAGCGGGGGATGGC. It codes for CASSSRAGDG. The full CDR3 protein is CASSSRAGDGYTF.

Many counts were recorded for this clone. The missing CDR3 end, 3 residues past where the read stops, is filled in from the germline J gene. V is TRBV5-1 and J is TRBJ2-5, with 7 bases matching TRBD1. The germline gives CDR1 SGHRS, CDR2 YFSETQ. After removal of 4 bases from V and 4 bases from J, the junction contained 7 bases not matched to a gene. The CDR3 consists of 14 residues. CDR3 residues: CASSGGQYPETQYF. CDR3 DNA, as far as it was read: TGCGCCAGCAGCGGGGGACAGTACCCAGAGACC.

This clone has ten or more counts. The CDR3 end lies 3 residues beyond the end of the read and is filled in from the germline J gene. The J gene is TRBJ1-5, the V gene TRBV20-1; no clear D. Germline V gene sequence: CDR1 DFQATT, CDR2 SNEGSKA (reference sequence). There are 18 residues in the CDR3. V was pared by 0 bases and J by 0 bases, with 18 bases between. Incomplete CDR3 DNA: TGCAGTGCTAGAGACATGAAAACAGTGAGCTATAGCAATCAGCCC. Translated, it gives CSARDMKTVSYSNQP. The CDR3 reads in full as CSARDMKTVSYSNQPQHF.

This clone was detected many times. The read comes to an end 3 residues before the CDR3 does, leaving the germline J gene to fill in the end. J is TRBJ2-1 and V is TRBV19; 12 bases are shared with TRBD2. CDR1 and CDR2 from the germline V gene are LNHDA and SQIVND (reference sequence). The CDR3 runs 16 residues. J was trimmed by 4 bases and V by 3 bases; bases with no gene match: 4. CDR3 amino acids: CASSITGTSGYNEQFF. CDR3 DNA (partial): TGTGCCAGTAGTATTACAGGGACTAGCGGGTACAATGAG.

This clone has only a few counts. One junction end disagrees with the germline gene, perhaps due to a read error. CDR3: CSPRNPQGRELGYTF. The CDR3 DNA, read in part, is TGCAGTCCTAGGAACCCACAGGGGAGAGAGTTAGGC. V gene TRBV20-1 combines with J gene TRBJ1-2; 7 bases line up with TRBD1. The CDR3 goes on 3 residues after the read ends, and that part is filled in from the germline J gene. CDR1 DFQATT and CDR2 SNEGSKA come from the germline V gene (reference sequence). The CDR3 length is 15 residues.

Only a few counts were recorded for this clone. The CDR3 bases that were read are TGTGCCAGCAGCTTAGCGGGGGGGCGGAATACG. Translating gives CASSLAGGRNT. The whole CDR3 sequence is CASSLAGGRNTQYF. The V call is TRBV5-6, the J call TRBJ2-3, with 10 bases that match TRBD2. The read ends 3 residues shy of where the CDR3 ends; the end is completed using the germline J gene. CDR1 and CDR2 (germline): SGHDT, YYEEEE. The CDR3 extends over 14 amino acids. V lost 2 bases to trimming and J lost 7 bases; unmatched junction nucleotides: 4.

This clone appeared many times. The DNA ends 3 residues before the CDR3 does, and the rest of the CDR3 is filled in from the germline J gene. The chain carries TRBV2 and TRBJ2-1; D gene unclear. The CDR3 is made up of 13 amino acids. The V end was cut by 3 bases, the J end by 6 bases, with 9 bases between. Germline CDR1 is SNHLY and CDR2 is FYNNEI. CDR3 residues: CASSDPSGNEQFF. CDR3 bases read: TGTGCCAGCAGTGACCCCTCCGGCAATGAG.

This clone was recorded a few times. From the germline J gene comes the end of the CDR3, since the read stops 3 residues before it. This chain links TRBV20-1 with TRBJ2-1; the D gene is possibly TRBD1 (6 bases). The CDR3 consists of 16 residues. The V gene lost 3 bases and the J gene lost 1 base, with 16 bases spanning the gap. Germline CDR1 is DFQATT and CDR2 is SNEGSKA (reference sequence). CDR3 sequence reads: CSASGLTGRSYNEQFF. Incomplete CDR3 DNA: TGCAGTGCTAGTGGTCTTACAGGGCGGTCCTACAATGAG.

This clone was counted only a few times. Partial CDR3 DNA: TGTGCCAGCAGCTCGCCAGGGGGCGTGCAGCCC. Translation gives CASSSPGGVQP. The CDR3 in its entirety is CASSSPGGVQPQHF. This chain links TRBV7-2 with TRBJ1-5, with TRBD1 matching over 8 bases. From the germline J gene comes the end of the CDR3, since the read stops 3 residues before it. The CDR3 has 14 amino acids. Germline lookup yields CDR1 SGHTA and CDR2 FQGNSA. Trimming cost V 4 bases and J 7 bases; bases outside gene matches: 6.

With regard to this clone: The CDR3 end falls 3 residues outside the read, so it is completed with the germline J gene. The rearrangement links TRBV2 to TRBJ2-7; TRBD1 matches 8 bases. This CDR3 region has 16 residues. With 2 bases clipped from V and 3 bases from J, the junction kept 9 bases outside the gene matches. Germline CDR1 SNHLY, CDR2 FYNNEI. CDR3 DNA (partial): TGTGCCAGCAGTGAACAGGTGGACAGGGAGAGCTACGAG. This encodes CASSEQVDRESYE. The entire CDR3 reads CASSEQVDRESYEQYF. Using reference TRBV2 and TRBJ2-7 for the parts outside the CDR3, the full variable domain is EPEVTQTPSHQVTQMGQEVILRCVPISNHLYFYWYRQILGQKVEFLVSFYNNEISEKSEIFDDQFSVERPDGSNFTLKIRSTKLEDSAMYFCASSEQVDRESYEQYFGPGTRLTVT.

The CDR3 region is CASSYSLLAGGEDTQYF. CDR3 DNA (partial): TGTGCCAGCAGTTACTCGCTCCTAGCGGGGGGCGAAGATACG. This chain joins TRBV6-2 or TRBV6-3 and TRBJ2-3; 11 bases match TRBD2. The read terminates 3 residues before the CDR3 end, so the remaining end is supplied by the germline J gene. The V segment lost 0 bases and the J segment 5 bases; nucleotides outside the gene matches: 7. The germline V gene encodes CDR1 MNHEY and CDR2 SVGEGT. The CDR3 length is 17 residues.